This TCR beta chain stems from a study of control samples from healthy donors and cancer patients. The CDR3 consists of 15 residues. CDR1 is LGHDT, CDR2 YNNKEL, per germline (reference sequence). With V trimmed by 4 bases and J by 7 bases, 5 bases remained unmatched. This clone was seen only a few times. Assay used: immunoSEQ multiplex PCR; TCRdb lists only in-frame clones, some missing. The profile shows fewer than 85,000 clones, 89% of them singletons. The origin of this receptor is a man between 45 and 60 years old in good health. The chain uses TRBV3-1 (or the pseudogene TRBV3-2) and TRBJ2-7; 15 bases match TRBD2. Sequencing input: blood. CDR3 in amino acids: CASSRGLAGGREQYF. CDR3 DNA sequence: TGTGCCAGCAGCCGGGGACTAGCGGGGGGAAGGGAGCAGTACTTC.